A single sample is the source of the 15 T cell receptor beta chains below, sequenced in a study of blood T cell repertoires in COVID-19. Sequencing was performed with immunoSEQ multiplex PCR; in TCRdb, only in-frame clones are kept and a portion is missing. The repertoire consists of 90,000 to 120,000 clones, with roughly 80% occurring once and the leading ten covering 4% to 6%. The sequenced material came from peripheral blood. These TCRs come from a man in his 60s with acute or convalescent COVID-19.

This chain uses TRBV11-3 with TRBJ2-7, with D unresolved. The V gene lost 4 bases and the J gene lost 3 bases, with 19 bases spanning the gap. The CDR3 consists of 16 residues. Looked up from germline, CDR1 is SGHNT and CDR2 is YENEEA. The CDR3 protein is CASSSRPPRVGYEQYF. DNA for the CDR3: TGTGCCAGCAGCTCAAGGCCCCCTAGAGTGGGCTACGAGCAGTACTTC.

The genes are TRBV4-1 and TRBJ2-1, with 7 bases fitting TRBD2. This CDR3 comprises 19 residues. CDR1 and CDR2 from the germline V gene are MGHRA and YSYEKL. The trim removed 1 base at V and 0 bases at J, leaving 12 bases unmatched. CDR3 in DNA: TGCGCCAGCAGCCAAGGTTGGGCCGGCGGGGGAAGCTCCTACAATGAGCAGTTCTTC. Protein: CASSQGWAGGGSSYNEQFF.

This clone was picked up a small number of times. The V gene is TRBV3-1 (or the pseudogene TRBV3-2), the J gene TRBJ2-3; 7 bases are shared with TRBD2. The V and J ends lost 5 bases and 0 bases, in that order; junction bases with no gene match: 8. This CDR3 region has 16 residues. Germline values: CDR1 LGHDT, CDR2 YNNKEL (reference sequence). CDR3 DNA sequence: TGTGCCAGCAGCAATCAGCGGGGAACTAGCACAGATACGCAGTATTTT. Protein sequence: CASSNQRGTSTDTQYF.

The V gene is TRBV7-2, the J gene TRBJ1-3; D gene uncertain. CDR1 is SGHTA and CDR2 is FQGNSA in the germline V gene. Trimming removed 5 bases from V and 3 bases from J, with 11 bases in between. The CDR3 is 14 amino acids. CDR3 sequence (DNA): TGTGCCAGCAGCCTTGGGAGGGATGGAAACACCATATATTTT. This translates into CASSLGRDGNTIYF.

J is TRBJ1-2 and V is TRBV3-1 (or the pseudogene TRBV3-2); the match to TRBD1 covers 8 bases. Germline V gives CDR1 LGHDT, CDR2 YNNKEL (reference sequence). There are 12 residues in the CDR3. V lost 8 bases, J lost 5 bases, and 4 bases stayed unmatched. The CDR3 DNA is TGTGCCAGCGGTACAGGGGGGTATGGCTACACCTTC. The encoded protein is CASGTGGYGYTF.

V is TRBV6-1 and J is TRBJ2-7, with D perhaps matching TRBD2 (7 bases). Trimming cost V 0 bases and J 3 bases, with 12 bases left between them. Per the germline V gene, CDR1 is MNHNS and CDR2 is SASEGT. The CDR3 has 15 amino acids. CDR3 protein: CASSEAGGTFYEQYF. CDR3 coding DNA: TGTGCCAGCAGTGAAGCGGGGGGGACATTCTACGAGCAGTACTTC.

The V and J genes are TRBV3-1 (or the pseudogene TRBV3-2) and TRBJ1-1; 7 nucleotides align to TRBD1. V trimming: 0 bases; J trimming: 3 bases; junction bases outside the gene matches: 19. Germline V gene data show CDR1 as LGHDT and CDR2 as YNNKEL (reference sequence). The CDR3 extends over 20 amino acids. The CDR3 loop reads CASSQDATGTARSLDTEAFF. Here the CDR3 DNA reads TGTGCCAGCAGCCAAGACGCTACAGGGACAGCAAGGTCGCTTGACACTGAAGCTTTCTTT.

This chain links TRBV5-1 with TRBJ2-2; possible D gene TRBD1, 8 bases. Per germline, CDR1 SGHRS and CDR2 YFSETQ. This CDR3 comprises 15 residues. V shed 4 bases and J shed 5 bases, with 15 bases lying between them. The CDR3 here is CASSPGQGGTGELFF. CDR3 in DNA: TGCGCCAGCAGCCCAGGACAGGGAGGGACCGGGGAGCTGTTTTTT.

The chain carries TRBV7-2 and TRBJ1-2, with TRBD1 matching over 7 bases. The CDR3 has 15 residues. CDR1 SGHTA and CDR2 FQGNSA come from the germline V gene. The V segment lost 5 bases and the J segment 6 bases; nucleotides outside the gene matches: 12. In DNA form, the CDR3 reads TGTGCCAGCAGCCCGCTGCCGACAGGGTTAAATGGCTACACCTTC. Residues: CASSPLPTGLNGYTF.

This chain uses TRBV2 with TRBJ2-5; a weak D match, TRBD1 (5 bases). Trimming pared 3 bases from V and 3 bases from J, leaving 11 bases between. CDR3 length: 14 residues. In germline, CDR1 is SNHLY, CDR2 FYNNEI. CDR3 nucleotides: TGTGCCAGCAGTGAGTTGGCAGGGAAAGAGACCCAGTACTTC. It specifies CASSELAGKETQYF. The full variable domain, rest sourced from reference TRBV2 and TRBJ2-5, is EPEVTQTPSHQVTQMGQEVILRCVPISNHLYFYWYRQILGQKVEFLVSFYNNEISEKSEIFDDQFSVERPDGSNFTLKIRSTKLEDSAMYFCASSELAGKETQYFGPGTRLLVL.

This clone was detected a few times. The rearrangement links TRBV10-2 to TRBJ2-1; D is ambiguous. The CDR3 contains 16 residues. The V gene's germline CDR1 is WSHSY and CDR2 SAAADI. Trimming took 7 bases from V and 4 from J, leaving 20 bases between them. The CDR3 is CASKESVRVRYNEQFF. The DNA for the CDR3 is TGCGCCAGCAAAGAGAGTGTACGGGTGCGGTACAATGAGCAGTTCTTC.

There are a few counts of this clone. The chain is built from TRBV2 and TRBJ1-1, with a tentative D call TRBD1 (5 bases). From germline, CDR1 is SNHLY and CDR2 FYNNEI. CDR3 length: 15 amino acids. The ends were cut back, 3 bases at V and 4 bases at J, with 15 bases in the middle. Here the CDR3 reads CASSDHVGQGTEAFF. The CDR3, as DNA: TGTGCCAGCAGTGATCACGTCGGGCAGGGCACTGAAGCTTTCTTT. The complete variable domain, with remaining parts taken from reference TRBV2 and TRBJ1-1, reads EPEVTQTPSHQVTQMGQEVILRCVPISNHLYFYWYRQILGQKVEFLVSFYNNEISEKSEIFDDQFSVERPDGSNFTLKIRSTKLEDSAMYFCASSDHVGQGTEAFFGQGTRLTVV.

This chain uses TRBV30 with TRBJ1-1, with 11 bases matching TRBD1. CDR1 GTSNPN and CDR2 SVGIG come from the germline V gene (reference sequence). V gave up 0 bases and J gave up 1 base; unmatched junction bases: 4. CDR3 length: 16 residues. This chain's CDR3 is CAWSVIGQGANTEAFF. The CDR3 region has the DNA TGTGCCTGGAGTGTTATAGGACAGGGGGCGAACACTGAAGCTTTCTTT.

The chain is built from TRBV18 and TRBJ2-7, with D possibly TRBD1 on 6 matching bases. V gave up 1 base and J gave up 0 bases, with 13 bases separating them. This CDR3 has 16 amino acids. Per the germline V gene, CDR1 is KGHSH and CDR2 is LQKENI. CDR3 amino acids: CASSPRTTGNSYEQYF. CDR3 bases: TGTGCCAGCTCACCACGTACGACAGGAAACTCCTACGAGCAGTACTTC.

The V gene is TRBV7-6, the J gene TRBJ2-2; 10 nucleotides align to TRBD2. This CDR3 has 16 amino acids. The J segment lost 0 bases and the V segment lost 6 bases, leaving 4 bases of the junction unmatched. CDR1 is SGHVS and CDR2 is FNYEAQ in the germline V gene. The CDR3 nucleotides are TGTGCCAGCAGTCAAGGACTAGCGGCGAACACCGGGGAGCTGTTTTTT. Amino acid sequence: CASSQGLAANTGELFF.